The clone carrying this TCR beta chain was seen repeatedly, ten times or more. The data were obtained in a study of T-cell reconstitution after alpha-beta-depleted transplantation in children. V gave up 4 bases and J gave up 3 bases; unmatched junction bases: 5. Germline CDR1 SEHNR, CDR2 FQNEAQ (reference sequence). The CDR3 totals 15 residues. TCRbeta library preparation incorporated unique molecular identifiers. TCRdb re-derived calls from the PCR reads in MiXCR, one entry per CDR3 protein. The top ten hold about 5% of the sample, which has a few hundred thousand distinct CDR3 sequences, roughly a tenth seen once.

The source was PBMCs from the stem cell graft donor, collected from the stem cell graft. The receptor comes from a human donor who donated a stem cell graft to a child with acute myeloid leukemia. The chain has TRBV7-9 and TRBJ2-1; TRBD1 matches 8 bases. CDR3 protein: CASSSPGTGYNEQFF. DNA for the CDR3: TGTGCCAGCAGCTCCCCCGGGACAGGCTACAATGAGCAGTTCTTC. Looking up the rest from reference TRBV7-9 and TRBJ2-1 gives the full variable domain: DTGVSQNPRHKITKRGQNVTFRCDPISEHNRLYWYRQTLGQGPEFLTYFQNEAQLEKSRLLSDRFSAERPKGSFSTLEIQRTEQGDSAMYLCASSSPGTGYNEQFFGPGTRLTVL.